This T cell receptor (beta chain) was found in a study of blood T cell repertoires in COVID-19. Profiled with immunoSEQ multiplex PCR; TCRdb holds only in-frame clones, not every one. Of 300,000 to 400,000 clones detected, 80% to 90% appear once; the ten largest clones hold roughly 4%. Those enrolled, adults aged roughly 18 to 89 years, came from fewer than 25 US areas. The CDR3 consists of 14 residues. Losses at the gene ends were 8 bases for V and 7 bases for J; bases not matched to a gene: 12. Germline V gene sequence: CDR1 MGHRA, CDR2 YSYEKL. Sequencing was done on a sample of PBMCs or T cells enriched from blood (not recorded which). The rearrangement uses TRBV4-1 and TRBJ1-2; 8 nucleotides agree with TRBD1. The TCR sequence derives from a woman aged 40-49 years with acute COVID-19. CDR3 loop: CASGTGQGLSGYTF. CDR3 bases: TGCGCCAGCGGGACCGGACAGGGCTTATCTGGCTACACCTTC.